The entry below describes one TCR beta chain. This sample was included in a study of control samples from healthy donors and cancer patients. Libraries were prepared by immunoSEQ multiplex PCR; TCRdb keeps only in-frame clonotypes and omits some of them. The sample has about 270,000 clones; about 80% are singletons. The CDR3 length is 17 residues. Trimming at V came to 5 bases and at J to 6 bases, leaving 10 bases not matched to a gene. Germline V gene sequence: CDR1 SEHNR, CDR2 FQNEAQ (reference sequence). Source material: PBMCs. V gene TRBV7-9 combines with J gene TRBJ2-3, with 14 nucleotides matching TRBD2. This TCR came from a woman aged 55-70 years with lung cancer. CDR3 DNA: TGTGCCAGCAGCCCCTTACTGGGACTAGCGGGAGCCGATACGCAGTATTTT. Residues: CASSPLLGLAGADTQYF.